This is a list of T cell receptor beta chains from one sample in a study of cytomegalovirus exposure and HLA in healthy donors. Method: immunoSEQ multiplex PCR; TCRdb's copy keeps in-frame clones and lacks some. The data contain over 140,000 clones, 70% to 90% of them seen just once; the ten biggest clones take up 2% to 3%. The sample was PBMCs. The source is a man aged 50-60 years in good health and CMV-seronegative. Each CDR3 is given with its conserved first and last residue. D genes are given only for firm matches. Only some rows state a clone size, as once, few, many or a class for expanded clones.

TRBJ2-3,-,TRBV7-9,TRBD2,CASSSTSGRMSTDTQYF,TGTGCCAGCAGCAGTACTAGCGGGAGAATGAGCACAGATACGCAGTATTTT
TRBJ2-7,once,TRBV5-1,-,CASSLRQRNGYEQYF,TGCGCCAGCAGCCTAAGACAGAGAAATGGGTACGAGCAGTACTTC
TRBJ2-7,-,TRBV2,TRBD1,CASSDRRTGGYEQYF,TGTGCCAGCAGTGATAGAAGGACAGGGGGGTACGAGCAGTACTTC
TRBJ2-7,-,TRBV2,TRBD2,CASSSPLAGSYEQYF,TGTGCCAGCAGCTCACCCTTAGCGGGAAGCTACGAGCAGTACTTC
TRBJ1-2,-,TRBV19,TRBD1,CASSARQGAPRGYTF,TGTGCCAGTAGTGCTCGACAGGGGGCTCCTCGTGGCTACACCTTC
TRBJ2-7,-,TRBV25-1,-,CASSGYYEQYF,TGTGCCAGCAGTGGTTACTACGAGCAGTACTTC
TRBJ1-1,-,TRBV30,-,CAWSEVLSAAGRTEAFF,TGTGCCTGGAGTGAAGTCTTGTCGGCCGCCGGGAGAACTGAAGCTTTCTTT
TRBJ1-6,-,TRBV5-1,-,CASSRDTGRESPLHF,TGCGCCAGCAGCCGGGATACAGGGAGAGAGTCACCCCTCCACTTT
TRBJ2-5,-,TRBV27,-,CASSLLQAAEETQYF,TGTGCCAGCAGTTTGTTACAGGCCGCCGAGGAGACCCAGTACTTC
TRBJ2-7,-,TRBV4-2,TRBD1,CASSQTTGGITYEQYF,TGTGCCAGCAGCCAGACCACAGGGGGCATTACCTACGAGCAGTACTTC
TRBJ2-3,-,TRBV5-1,TRBD2,CASSPSGGAIDTQYF,TGCGCCAGCAGCCCTAGCGGGGGGGCCATAGATACGCAGTATTTT
TRBJ2-7,once,TRBV7-2,TRBD2,CASSRRVAGLSYEQYF,TGTGCCAGCAGCAGAAGGGTAGCGGGGCTCTCCTACGAGCAGTACTTC
TRBJ2-3,-,TRBV5-6,-,CASSGGHYTQYF,TGTGCCAGCAGCGGAGGGCATTATACGCAGTATTTT
TRBJ2-5,few,TRBV27,TRBD1,CASSSRTGQETQYF,TGTGCCAGCAGTTCCCGGACAGGGCAAGAGACCCAGTACTTC
TRBJ2-7,few,TRBV27,TRBD1,CASSLTWTGEQYF,TGTGCCAGCAGTCTGACTTGGACAGGCGAGCAGTACTTC
TRBJ1-1,-,TRBV7-9,-,CASSPLNGGNTEAFF,TGTGCCAGCAGCCCGTTGAACGGCGGGAACACTGAAGCTTTCTTT
TRBJ2-3,few,TRBV2,TRBD2,CASSEGAMGLAGLRIPDTQYF,TGTGCCAGCAGTGAAGGAGCTATGGGACTAGCGGGACTGAGGATCCCAGATACGCAGTATTTT
TRBJ2-1,few,TRBV9,TRBD1,CASRPGQAYNEQFF,TGTGCCAGCAGGCCGGGACAGGCCTACAATGAGCAGTTCTTC
TRBJ1-4,-,TRBV14,-,CASSQLGRGNEKLFF,TGTGCCAGCAGCCAATTGGGCAGGGGTAATGAAAAACTGTTTTTT
TRBJ2-7,-,TRBV5-1,TRBD2,CASSLGGSNFGYEQYF,TGCGCCAGCAGCTTGGGCGGGAGCAATTTTGGATACGAGCAGTACTTC
TRBJ2-1,once,TRBV19,-,CASSVRGTALYNEQFF,TGTGCCAGTAGTGTCCGTGGGACTGCCTTATACAATGAGCAGTTCTTC
TRBJ2-3,-,TRBV2,TRBD2,CASSFSLGLAGGRFRTDTQYF,TGTGCCAGCAGTTTTAGCTTAGGACTAGCGGGAGGACGATTCAGAACAGATACGCAGTATTTT
TRBJ2-7,-,TRBV29-1,TRBD2,CSVALSGTSGTYEQYF,TGCAGCGTTGCCCTATCCGGGACTAGCGGGACCTACGAGCAGTACTTC
TRBJ1-2,-,TRBV5-1,-,CASSLSQGYGYTF,TGCGCCAGCAGCTTAAGCCAGGGCTATGGCTACACCTTC
TRBJ2-2,-,TRBV5-5,TRBD2,CASSRRTSGGTNTGELFF,TGTGCCAGCAGCCGGAGGACTAGCGGGGGGACCAACACCGGGGAGCTGTTTTTT
TRBJ2-5,-,TRBV2,TRBD1,CASSNPGQGRETQYF,TGTGCCAGCAGCAACCCGGGACAGGGTCGGGAGACCCAGTACTTC
TRBJ2-5,-,TRBV6-5,-,CASSPRDTQETQYF,TGTGCCAGCAGCCCCCGGGACACCCAAGAGACCCAGTACTTC